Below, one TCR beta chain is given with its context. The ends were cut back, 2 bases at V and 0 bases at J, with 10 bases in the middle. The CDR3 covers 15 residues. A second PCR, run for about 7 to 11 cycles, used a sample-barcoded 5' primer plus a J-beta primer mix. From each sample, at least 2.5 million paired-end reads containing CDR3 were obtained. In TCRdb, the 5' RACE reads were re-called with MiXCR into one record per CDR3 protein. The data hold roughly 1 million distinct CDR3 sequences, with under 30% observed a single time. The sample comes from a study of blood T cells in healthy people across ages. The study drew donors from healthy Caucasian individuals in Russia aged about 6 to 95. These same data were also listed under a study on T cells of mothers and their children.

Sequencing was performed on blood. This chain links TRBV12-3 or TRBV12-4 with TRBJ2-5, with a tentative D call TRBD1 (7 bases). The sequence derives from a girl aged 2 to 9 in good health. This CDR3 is CASSLQGGYQETQYF. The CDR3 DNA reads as TGTGCCAGCAGTTTACAGGGGGGTTACCAAGAGACCCAGTACTTC.